The rows below give T cell receptor beta chains drawn from one sample of a study of T cells in Graves' hyperthyroidism and ophthalmopathy. Each CDR3 protein is one row after TCRdb ran MiXCR on the multiplex PCR reads. The sample contains about 300,000 distinct CDR3 sequences, roughly 20% of which appear only once. The sequencing input was blood. The receptors come from a man aged 50-59 years with Graves' ophthalmopathy. The CDR3 runs from the conserved cysteine through the conserved F or W. The D gene is left open where the match is weak. Size values are once, few and many counts, or a class for expanded clones, and some rows have none.

V	D	size	J	DNA	CDR3
TRBV5-4	.	many	TRBJ2-3	TGTGCCAGCAGTGGAAAAAAACAGGACGACACAGATACGCAGTATTTT	CASSGKKQDDTDTQYF
TRBV20-1	TRBD2	.	TRBJ2-2	TGCAGTGCTAGAGAAAATAGCGGGAGAACCGGGAAGCTGTTTTTT	CSARENSGRTGKLFF
TRBV5-1	.	many	TRBJ2-2	TGCGCCAGCGAACCCGGCCCAGGTCAAACGAACACCGGGGAGCTGTTTTTT	CASEPGPGQTNTGELFF
TRBV28	.	many	TRBJ2-4	TGTGCCAGCAGTCCTCAGACTGTAGCCAAAAACATTCAGTACTTC	CASSPQTVAKNIQYF
TRBV30	.	.	TRBJ2-5	TGTGCCTGGAGCCTTGGTACTATGGAAACCCAGTACTTC	CAWSLGTMETQYF
TRBV15	TRBD2	many	TRBJ2-7	TGTGCCACCAGCAGATCGTTAGCGGGAGTCGGCGAGCAGTACTTC	CATSRSLAGVGEQYF
TRBV27	TRBD2	few	TRBJ2-5	TGTGCCAGCAGTTTTGCCGGCGGGAGGGAGACCCAGTACTTC	CASSFAGGRETQYF
TRBV5-4	TRBD2	few	TRBJ2-1	TGTGCCAGCAGCCGAGGGGCTAGCGGAGGGGATGAGCAGTTCTTC	CASSRGASGGDEQFF
TRBV9	.	many	TRBJ2-2	TGTGCCAGCAGCGTATTAGGATCGAACACCGGGGAGCTGTTTTTT	CASSVLGSNTGELFF
TRBV30	.	.	TRBJ2-2	TGTGCCTGGAGTAGGGGGAACACCGGGGAGCTGTTTTTT	CAWSRGNTGELFF
TRBV25-1	.	.	TRBJ2-5	TGTGCCAGCAGTGAAGTGGGTGTGGTGGAGACCCAGTACTTC	CASSEVGVVETQYF
TRBV28	TRBD2	.	TRBJ2-7	TGTGCCAGCAGTTCATTACTAGCGGGGGACTACGAGCAGTACTTC	CASSSLLAGDYEQYF
TRBV7-8	.	many	TRBJ1-2	TGTGCCAGCAGCCCCCGGCAGGGAAACTATGGCTACACCTTC	CASSPRQGNYGYTF
TRBV15	.	few	TRBJ2-7	TGTGCCACCAGCAGAGGCCACTCCTACGAGCAGTACTTC	CATSRGHSYEQYF
TRBV6-1	.	many	TRBJ2-5	TGTGCCAGCAGTTATAAGCGTGGGGGCGGAGAGACCCAGTACTTC	CASSYKRGGGETQYF
TRBV7-9	.	.	TRBJ2-2	TGTGCCAGCAACGCCGGGCAGGGGATCGGGGAGCTGTTTTTT	CASNAGQGIGELFF
TRBV20-1	TRBD2	few	TRBJ2-7	TGCAGTGCTTCTAGCGGGAGCCCCTACGAGCAGTACTTC	CSASSGSPYEQYF
TRBV6-2/TRBV6-3	.	few	TRBJ2-1	TGTGCCAGCAGTCCACCCGGGGGCTCCTACAATGAGCAGTTCTTC	CASSPPGGSYNEQFF
TRBV7-8	.	.	TRBJ2-7	TGTGCCAGCAGTTCAAGGGGACCCACGGGGTACTACGAGCAGTACTTC	CASSSRGPTGYYEQYF
TRBV29-1	.	.	TRBJ1-1	TGCAGCGCTGAAAGGATGAGGAAAGCCGAGGCTTTCTTT	CSAERMRKAEAFF
TRBV7-3	.	.	TRBJ2-2	TGTGCCAGCAGCTTAGTGGCAGGGAATAGAGCGGAGCTGTTTTTT	CASSLVAGNRAELFF
TRBV29-1	TRBD2	.	TRBJ2-7	TGCAGCGTTGTTAGCGGGAGTAGACTCGGCGAGCAGTACTTC	CSVVSGSRLGEQYF
TRBV20-1	TRBD2	many	TRBJ2-7	TGCAGTGCTCGAGATCCGGGAGCGGGAGGCTACGAGCAGTACTTC	CSARDPGAGGYEQYF
TRBV5-1	.	few	TRBJ1-1	TGCGCCAGCAGGGAGGGAAACACTGAAGCTTTCTTT	CASREGNTEAFF
TRBV7-3	.	many	TRBJ2-1	TGTGCCAGCAGCTCCCAGGCGGGTGAGCAGTTCTTC	CASSSQAGEQFF
TRBV6-5	.	many	TRBJ1-2	TGTGCCAGCAGTTACTCGCCGACAGTTTCTAACTATGGCTACACCTTC	CASSYSPTVSNYGYTF
TRBV4-1	.	.	TRBJ1-2	TGCGCCAGCAGCCCGCAGACAGTTTCCAACTATGGCTACACCTTC	CASSPQTVSNYGYTF
TRBV20-1	TRBD1	many	TRBJ2-3	TGCAGTGCTAGAAAGGTGACAGGGGGCTCGGATACGCAGTATTTT	CSARKVTGGSDTQYF
TRBV2	.	.	TRBJ1-2	TGTGCCAGCAGGCTACAACCGGGACGCTGGAGTGATGGCTACACCTTC	CASRLQPGRWSDGYTF
TRBV6-1	TRBD1	.	TRBJ1-1	TGTGCCAGCAGTTTCCGGGACAGGGCCCTCCTTAACACTGAAGCTTTCTTT	CASSFRDRALLNTEAFF
TRBV2	TRBD1	.	TRBJ1-5	TGTGCCAGCAACCACTACAGGGGGTCCAATCAGCCCCAGCATTTT	CASNHYRGSNQPQHF
TRBV19	.	.	TRBJ2-5	TGTGCCAGTAGTCTTACAGGGCTGGGGGAGACCCAGTACTTC	CASSLTGLGETQYF
TRBV18	.	.	TRBJ2-4	TGTGCCAGCTCACCGGCCGGCTCGGACATTCAGTACTTC	CASSPAGSDIQYF
TRBV2	TRBD2	many	TRBJ2-1	TGTGCCAGCAATTCTCTAGCCGGACTAGCGGGGAAGCGGAATGAGCAGTTCTTC	CASNSLAGLAGKRNEQFF
TRBV20-1	.	many	TRBJ2-3	TGCAGTGCCAGCACTAGCACAGATACGCAGTATTTT	CSASTSTDTQYF
TRBV30	.	many	TRBJ1-1	TGTGCCTGGAGTGTACTTCGGGGAGGGGACATGAACACTGAAGCTTTCTTT	CAWSVLRGGDMNTEAFF
TRBV27	.	.	TRBJ2-2	TGTGCCAGCAGTTTTTCAGGGTTCGGGGAGCTGTTTTTT	CASSFSGFGELFF
TRBV20-1	.	.	TRBJ1-6	TGCAGTGCCAAGACTCCCGGGCCCCAATATTCACCCCTCCACTTT	CSAKTPGPQYSPLHF
TRBV6-1	.	many	TRBJ2-3	TGTGCCAGCAGTGAAGCTTGGAATACGCAGTATTTT	CASSEAWNTQYF
TRBV4-1	TRBD1	.	TRBJ1-4	TGCGCCAGCAGCCATACCGGGACAGATGAAAAACTGTTTTTT	CASSHTGTDEKLFF
TRBV18	TRBD1	few	TRBJ2-1	TGTGCCAGCTCACCGGGACAGGGTGTAGGGAATGAGCAGTTCTTC	CASSPGQGVGNEQFF
TRBV30	.	many	TRBJ1-1	TGTGCCTGGAGTGTAAGTCTGAACACTGAAGCTTTCTTT	CAWSVSLNTEAFF
TRBV5-1	.	few	TRBJ2-5	TGCGCCAGCAGCGCGGGATTTTCTGGGGAGACCCAGTACTTC	CASSAGFSGETQYF
TRBV7-9	TRBD2	many	TRBJ2-3	TGTGCCAGCAGCTTTCCGACTAGCGGGGGAGGAAACACAGATACGCAGTATTTT	CASSFPTSGGGNTDTQYF
TRBV5-1	TRBD1	few	TRBJ2-4	TGCGCCAGCAGCTTAGGGACAGGCGAGAAAAACATTCAGTACTTC	CASSLGTGEKNIQYF
TRBV6-6	TRBD1	.	TRBJ1-1	TGTGCCAGCAGTTACCAGGGGGTGGGGACCAAAAACACTGAAGCTTTCTTT	CASSYQGVGTKNTEAFF